This T cell receptor (beta chain) was found in a study of CD8+CD57+ T cells in acquired aplastic anemia. The CDR3 has 15 residues. Germline-derived CDR1 and CDR2 are LGHNA and YSLEER. The template used for profiling TCR beta VDJ and CDR3 was genomic DNA. MiXCR, run by TCRdb on the reads, gives a single entry per CDR3 protein. Counted here are over 150,000 distinct CDR3 sequences, roughly 47% occurring once; the ten biggest clones make up approximately 1.1%. This clonotype came up many times. Its antigen is not identified. The junction departs from the called germline gene at one end, perhaps through a read error. Study outcomes and limitations: In common between the patients and the controls were twenty-nine CD8+ CDR3 sequences.

V is TRBV4-3 and J is TRBJ1-3; possible D gene TRBD1, 5 bases. This clonotype was obtained from a human donor in good health. The sequenced sample consisted of sorted CD4+, CD8+, or CD8+CD57+ T cells (not recorded which) from PBMCs. This CDR3 is CASSQGQGGGDTIYF. As DNA, the CDR3 is TGCGCCAGCAGCCAAGGCCAGGGCGGTGGAGACACCATATATTTT.